The entry that follows covers one T cell receptor beta chain sequence. Antigen: not known. Germline lookup yields CDR1 SGHVT and CDR2 SQSDAQ. CDR3 length: 16 amino acids. Trimming stripped 1 base from V and 1 base from J, with 11 bases between. This specimen belongs to a study of identical twins. Each donor (without exception) was a healthy Caucasian. Study-wide findings and caveats: Beta clonotypes that were abundant in cord blood contained fewer insertions, a pattern absent from memory repertoires.

TCRdb passed the 5' RACE reads through MiXCR, listing each CDR3 protein once. Here the sample spans some 1,600,000 distinct CDR3 sequences, about 32% being singletons. The source is a newborn girl in good health. V usage is TRBV7-4 and J usage is TRBJ1-5; D is undetermined. The sequenced sample consisted of cord blood. CDR3 sequence: CASSLVGPGSNQPQHF. The CDR3 DNA is TGTGCCAGCAGCTTAGTGGGTCCCGGAAGCAATCAGCCCCAGCATTTT.